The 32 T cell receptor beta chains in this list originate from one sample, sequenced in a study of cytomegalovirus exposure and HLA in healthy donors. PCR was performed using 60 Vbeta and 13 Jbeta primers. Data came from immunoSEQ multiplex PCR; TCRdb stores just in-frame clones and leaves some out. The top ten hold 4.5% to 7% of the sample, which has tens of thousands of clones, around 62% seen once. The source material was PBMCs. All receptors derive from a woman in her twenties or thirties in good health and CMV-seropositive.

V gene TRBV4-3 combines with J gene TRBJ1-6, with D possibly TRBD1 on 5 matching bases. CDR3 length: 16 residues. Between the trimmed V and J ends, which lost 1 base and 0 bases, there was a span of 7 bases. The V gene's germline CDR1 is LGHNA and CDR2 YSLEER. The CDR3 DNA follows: TGCGCCAGCAGCCAAGGGACAAGCTCCTATAATTCACCCCTCCACTTT. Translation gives CASSQGTSSYNSPLHF.

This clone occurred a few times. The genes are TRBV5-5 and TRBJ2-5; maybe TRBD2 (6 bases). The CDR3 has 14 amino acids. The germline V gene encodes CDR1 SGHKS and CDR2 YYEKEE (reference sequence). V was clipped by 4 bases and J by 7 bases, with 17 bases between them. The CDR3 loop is CASSQMGSGGTQYF. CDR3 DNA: TGTGCCAGCAGCCAAATGGGTAGCGGCGGGACCCAGTACTTC.

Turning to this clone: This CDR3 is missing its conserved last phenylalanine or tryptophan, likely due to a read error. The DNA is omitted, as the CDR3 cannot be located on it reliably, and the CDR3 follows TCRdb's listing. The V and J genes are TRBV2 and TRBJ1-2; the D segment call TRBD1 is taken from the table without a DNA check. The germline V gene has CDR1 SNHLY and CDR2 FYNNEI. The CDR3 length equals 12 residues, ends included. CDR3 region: CASMGDSFIGNY.

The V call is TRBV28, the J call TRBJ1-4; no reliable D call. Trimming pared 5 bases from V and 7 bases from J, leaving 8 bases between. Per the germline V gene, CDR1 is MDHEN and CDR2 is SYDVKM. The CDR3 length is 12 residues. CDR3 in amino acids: CASSERLEKLFF. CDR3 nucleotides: TGTGCCAGCAGTGAGCGTCTTGAAAAACTGTTTTTT. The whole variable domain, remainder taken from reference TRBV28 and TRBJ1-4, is DVKVTQSSRYLVKRTGEKVFLECVQDMDHENMFWYRQDPGLGLRLIYFSYDVKMKEKGDIPEGYSVSREKKERFSLILESASTNQTSMYLCASSERLEKLFFGSGTQLSVL.

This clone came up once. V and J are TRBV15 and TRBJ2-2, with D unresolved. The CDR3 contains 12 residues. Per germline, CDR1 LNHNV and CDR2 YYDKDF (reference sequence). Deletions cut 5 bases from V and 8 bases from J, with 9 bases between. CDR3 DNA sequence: TGTGCCACCAGCCCTAGTGCGGGGGAGCTGTTTTTT. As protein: CATSPSAGELFF.

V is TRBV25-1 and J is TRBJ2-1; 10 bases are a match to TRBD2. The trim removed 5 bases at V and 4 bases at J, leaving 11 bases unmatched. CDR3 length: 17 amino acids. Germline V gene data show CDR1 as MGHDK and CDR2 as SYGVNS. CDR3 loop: CASSSYAGTSAYNEQFF. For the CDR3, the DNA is TGTGCCAGCAGTTCTTACGCCGGGACTAGCGCGTACAATGAGCAGTTCTTC.

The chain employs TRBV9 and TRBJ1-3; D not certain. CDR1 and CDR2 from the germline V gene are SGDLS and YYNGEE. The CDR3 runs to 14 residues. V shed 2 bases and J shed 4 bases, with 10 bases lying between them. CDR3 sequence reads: CASSVHIAGNTIYF. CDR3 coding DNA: TGTGCCAGCAGCGTTCACATCGCAGGAAACACCATATATTTT.

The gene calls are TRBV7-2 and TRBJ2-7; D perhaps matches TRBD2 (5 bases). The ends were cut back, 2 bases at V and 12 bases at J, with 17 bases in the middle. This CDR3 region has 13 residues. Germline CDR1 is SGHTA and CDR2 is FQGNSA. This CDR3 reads CASSLYGVGSWYF. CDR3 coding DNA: TGTGCCAGCAGCTTATATGGGGTGGGGAGTTGGTACTTC.

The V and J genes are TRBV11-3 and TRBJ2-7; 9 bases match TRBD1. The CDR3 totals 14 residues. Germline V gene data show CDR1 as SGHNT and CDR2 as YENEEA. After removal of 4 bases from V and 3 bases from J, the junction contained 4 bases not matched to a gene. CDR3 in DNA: TGTGCCAGCAGCTCCCGGACAGGGGACTACGAGCAGTACTTC. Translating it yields CASSSRTGDYEQYF.

Written as DNA, the CDR3 is TGTGCCAGCAGCTGGACTAGCGGCGCAGATACGCAGTATTTT. Protein: CASSWTSGADTQYF. The chain recombines TRBV14 with TRBJ2-3, with 10 positions matching TRBD2. Germline values: CDR1 SGHDN, CDR2 FVKESK. Trimming at V came to 5 bases and at J to 4 bases, leaving 3 bases not matched to a gene. This CDR3 is built from 14 residues.

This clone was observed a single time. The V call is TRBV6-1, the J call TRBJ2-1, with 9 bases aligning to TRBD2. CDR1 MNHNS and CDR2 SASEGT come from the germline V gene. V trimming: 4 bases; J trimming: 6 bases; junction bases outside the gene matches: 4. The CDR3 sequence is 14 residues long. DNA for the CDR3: TGTGCCAGCAGTGCCAGCGGGGGGCGCAATGAGCAGTTCTTC. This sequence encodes CASSASGGRNEQFF.

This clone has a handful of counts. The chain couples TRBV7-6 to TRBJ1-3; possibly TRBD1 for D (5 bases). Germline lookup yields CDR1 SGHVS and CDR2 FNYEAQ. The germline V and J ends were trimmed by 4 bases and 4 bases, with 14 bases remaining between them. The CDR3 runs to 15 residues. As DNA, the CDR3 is TGTGCCAGCAGCTCCCCCAGGGCCCCAGGAAACACCATATATTTT. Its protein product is CASSSPRAPGNTIYF. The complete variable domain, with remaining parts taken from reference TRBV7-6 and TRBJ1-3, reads GAGVSQSPRYKVTKRGQDVALRCDPISGHVSLYWYRQALGQGPEFLTYFNYEAQQDKSGLPNDRFSAERPEGSISTLTIQRTEQRDSAMYRCASSSPRAPGNTIYFGEGSWLTVV.

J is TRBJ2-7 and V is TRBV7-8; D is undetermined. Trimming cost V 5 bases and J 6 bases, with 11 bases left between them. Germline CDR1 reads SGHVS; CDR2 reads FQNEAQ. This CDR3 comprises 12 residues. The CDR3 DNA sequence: TGTGCCAGCAGCATCACAGATCTCGAGCAGTACTTC. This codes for CASSITDLEQYF.

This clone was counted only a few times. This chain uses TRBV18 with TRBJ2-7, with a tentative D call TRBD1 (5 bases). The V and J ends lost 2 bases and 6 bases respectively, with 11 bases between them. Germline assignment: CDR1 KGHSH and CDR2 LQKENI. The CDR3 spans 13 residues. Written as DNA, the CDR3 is TGTGCCAGCTCACCAGTCACAGGCCGCGAGCAGTACTTC. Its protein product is CASSPVTGREQYF.

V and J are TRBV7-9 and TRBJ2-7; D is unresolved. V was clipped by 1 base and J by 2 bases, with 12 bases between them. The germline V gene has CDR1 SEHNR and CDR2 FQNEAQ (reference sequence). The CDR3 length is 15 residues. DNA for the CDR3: TGTGCCAGCAGCTTAGTTGACTTTAGGCCCTACGAGCAGTACTTC. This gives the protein CASSLVDFRPYEQYF.

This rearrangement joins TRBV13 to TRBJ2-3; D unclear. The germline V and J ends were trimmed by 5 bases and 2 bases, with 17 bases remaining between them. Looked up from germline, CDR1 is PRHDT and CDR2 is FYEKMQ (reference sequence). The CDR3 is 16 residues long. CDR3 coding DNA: TGTGCCAGCAGCCCCCCGCCAGGCTCTGCCACAGATACGCAGTATTTT. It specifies CASSPPPGSATDTQYF.

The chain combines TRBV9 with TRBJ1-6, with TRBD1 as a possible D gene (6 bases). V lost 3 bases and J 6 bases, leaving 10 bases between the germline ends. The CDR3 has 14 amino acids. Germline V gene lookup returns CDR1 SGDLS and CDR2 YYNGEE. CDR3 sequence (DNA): TGTGCCAGCAGCGACAGGGTTGGTAATTCACCCCTCCACTTT. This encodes CASSDRVGNSPLHF.

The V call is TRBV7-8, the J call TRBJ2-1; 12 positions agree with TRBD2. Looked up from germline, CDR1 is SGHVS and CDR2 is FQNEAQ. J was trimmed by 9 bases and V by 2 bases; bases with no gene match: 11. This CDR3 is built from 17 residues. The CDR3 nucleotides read TGTGCCAGCAGCTTAACTTCTAGCGGGGGGGAAATGGGTGAGCAGTTCTTC. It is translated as CASSLTSSGGEMGEQFF.

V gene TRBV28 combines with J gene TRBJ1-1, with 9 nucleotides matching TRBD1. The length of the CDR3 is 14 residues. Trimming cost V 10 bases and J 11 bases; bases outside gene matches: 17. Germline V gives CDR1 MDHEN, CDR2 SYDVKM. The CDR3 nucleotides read TGTGCCACCTGGGGGGGGACAGGGCGACCCCCTGCTTTCTTT. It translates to CATWGGTGRPPAFF.

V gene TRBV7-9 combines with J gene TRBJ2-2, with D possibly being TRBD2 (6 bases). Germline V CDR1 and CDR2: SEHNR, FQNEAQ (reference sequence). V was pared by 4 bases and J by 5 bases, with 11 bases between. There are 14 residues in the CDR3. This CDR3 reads CASSWRDQTGELFF. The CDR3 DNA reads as TGTGCCAGCAGCTGGAGGGACCAAACCGGGGAGCTGTTTTTT.

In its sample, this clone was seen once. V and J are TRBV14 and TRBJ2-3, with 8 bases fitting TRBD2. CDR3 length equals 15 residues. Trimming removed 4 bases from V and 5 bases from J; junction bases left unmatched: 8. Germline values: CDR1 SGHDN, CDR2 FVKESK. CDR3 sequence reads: CASSRIGAGEDTQYF. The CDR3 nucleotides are TGTGCCAGCAGCCGCATAGGAGCGGGGGAAGATACGCAGTATTTT.

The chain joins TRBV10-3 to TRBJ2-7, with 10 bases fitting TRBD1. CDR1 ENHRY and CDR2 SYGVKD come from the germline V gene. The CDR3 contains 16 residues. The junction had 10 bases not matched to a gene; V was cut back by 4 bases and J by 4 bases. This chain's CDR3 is CAISASVGQGTYEQYF. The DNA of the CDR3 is TGTGCCATCAGTGCCTCTGTGGGACAGGGGACGTACGAGCAGTACTTC.

The CDR3 bases are TGCAGCGCCCGCCCAAAAGGGGCTAACACTGAAGCTTTCTTT. The encoded protein is CSARPKGANTEAFF. J is TRBJ1-1 and V is TRBV29-1, with D possibly matching TRBD1 (5 bases). Germline lookup yields CDR1 SQVTM and CDR2 ANQGSEA. Trimming pared 7 bases from V and 2 bases from J, leaving 17 bases between. The CDR3 consists of 14 residues. Based on the CDR3 plus reference TRBV29-1 and TRBJ1-1, the full variable domain is SAVISQKPSRDICQRGTSLTIQCQVDSQVTMMFWYRQQPGQSLTLIATANQGSEATYESGFVIDKFPISRPNLTFSTLTVSNMSPEDSSIYLCSARPKGANTEAFFGQGTRLTVV.

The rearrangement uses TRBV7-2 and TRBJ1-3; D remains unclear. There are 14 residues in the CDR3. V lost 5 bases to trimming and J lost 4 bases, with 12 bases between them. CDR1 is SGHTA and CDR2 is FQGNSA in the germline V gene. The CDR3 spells CASSPTGFGNTIYF. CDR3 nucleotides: TGTGCCAGCAGCCCCACGGGGTTCGGAAACACCATATATTTT.

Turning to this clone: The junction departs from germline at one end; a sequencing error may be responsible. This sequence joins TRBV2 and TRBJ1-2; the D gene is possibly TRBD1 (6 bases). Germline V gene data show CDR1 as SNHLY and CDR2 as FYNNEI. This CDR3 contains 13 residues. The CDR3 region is CASSEAGAYGYPF. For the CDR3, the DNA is TGTGCCAGCAGTGAGGCGGGGGCCTATGGCTACCCCTTC.

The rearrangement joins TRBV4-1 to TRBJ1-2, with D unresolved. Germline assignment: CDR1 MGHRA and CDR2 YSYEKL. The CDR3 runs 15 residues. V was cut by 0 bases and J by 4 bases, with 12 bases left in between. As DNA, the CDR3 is TGCGCCAGCAGCCAAGAGTCACGGGTACGCTATGGCTACACCTTC. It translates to CASSQESRVRYGYTF.

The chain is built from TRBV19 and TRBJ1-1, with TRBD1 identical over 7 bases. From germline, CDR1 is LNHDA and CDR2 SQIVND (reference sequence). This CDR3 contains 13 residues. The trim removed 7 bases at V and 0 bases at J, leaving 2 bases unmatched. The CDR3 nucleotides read TGTGCCAGTACGGACAGGATGAACACTGAAGCTTTCTTT. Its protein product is CASTDRMNTEAFF.

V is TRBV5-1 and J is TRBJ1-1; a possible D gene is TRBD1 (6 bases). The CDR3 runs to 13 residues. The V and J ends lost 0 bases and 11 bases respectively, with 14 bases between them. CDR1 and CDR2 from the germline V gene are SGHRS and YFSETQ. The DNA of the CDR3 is TGCGCCAGCAGCTTGGCGGGTAGGGGGAAGGCTTTCTTT. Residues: CASSLAGRGKAFF.

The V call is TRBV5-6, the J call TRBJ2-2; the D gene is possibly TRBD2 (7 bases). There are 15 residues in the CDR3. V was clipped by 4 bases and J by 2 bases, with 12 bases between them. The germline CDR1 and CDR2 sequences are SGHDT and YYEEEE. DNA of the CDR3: TGTGCCAGCAGCACCGGGGGGCGCAACACCGGGGAGCTGTTTTTT. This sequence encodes CASSTGGRNTGELFF. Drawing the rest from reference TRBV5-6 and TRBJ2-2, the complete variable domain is DAGVTQSPTHLIKTRGQQVTLRCSPKSGHDTVSWYQQALGQGPQFIFQYYEEEERQRGNFPDRFSGHQFPNYSSELNVNALLLGDSALYLCASSTGGRNTGELFFGEGSRLTVL.

The CDR3 loop is CASRTQGGPNTEAFF. In DNA form, the CDR3 reads TGCGCCAGCCGGACGCAGGGGGGACCAAACACTGAAGCTTTCTTT. The genes are TRBV23-1 and TRBJ1-1; 7 nucleotides agree with TRBD1. TRBV23-1 is an open reading frame, and its role is uncertain. The CDR3 runs to 15 residues. With V trimmed by 8 bases and J by 2 bases, 11 bases remained unmatched.

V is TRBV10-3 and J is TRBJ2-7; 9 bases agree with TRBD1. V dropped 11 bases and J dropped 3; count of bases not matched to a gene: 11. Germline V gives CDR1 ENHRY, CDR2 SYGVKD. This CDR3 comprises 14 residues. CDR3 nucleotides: TGTGCCCCCGCGCCGTCGACAGGGGGCTACGAGCAGTACTTC. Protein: CAPAPSTGGYEQYF.

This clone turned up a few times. CDR3 nucleotide sequence: TGTGCCAGCACTGGACAGGGGTATTCACCCCTCCACTTT. Its protein product is CASTGQGYSPLHF. This chain links TRBV6-4 with TRBJ1-6; 9 nucleotides agree with TRBD1. The V segment lost 7 bases and the J segment 8 bases; nucleotides outside the gene matches: 3. CDR1 is MRHNA and CDR2 is SNTAGT in the germline V gene. This CDR3 comprises 13 residues.